This T cell receptor (beta chain) was captured in a study of regulatory T cells in long-lasting Graves disease. CDR3-region Arm-PCR and iRepertoire HTBI primers produced the TCR beta libraries. Via MiXCR, TCRdb re-called the multiplex PCR reads, giving one row per CDR3 protein. Among hundreds of thousands of distinct CDR3 sequences listed, 9.5% to 15% were seen once. Germline CDR1 and CDR2: SEHNR and FQNEAQ (reference sequence). Trimming left V 5 bases short and J 7 bases short, with 15 bases between. CDR3 size: 14 residues. Time point in this sample: newly diagnosed GD, antithyroid drugs for less than 3 months. Extracted PBMC RNA gave rise to the TCR library. This same sample was also part of a study on T cells in Graves' hyperthyroidism and ophthalmopathy.

Sequences were derived from peripheral blood mononuclear cells (PBMCs), sampled at new diagnosis, from a patient treated with antithyroid drugs. This rearrangement joins TRBV7-9 to TRBJ2-1, with D possibly matching TRBD2 (7 bases). This clonotype was obtained from a woman in her twenties or thirties with Graves disease. DNA for the CDR3: TGTGCCAGCAGCCGGGGGGCCCTGGGGAATGAGCAGTTCTTC. Amino acids: CASSRGALGNEQFF.